A single sample gave rise to the 10 T cell receptor beta chains below, sequenced in a study of blood T cell repertoires in COVID-19. The assay was immunoSEQ multiplex PCR, and TCRdb's table has in-frame clones only and misses some. The data contain fewer than 300,000 clones, 82% of them singletons. The sequencing sample was made of peripheral blood. The source is a woman in her late teens or twenties with acute or convalescent COVID-19.

The chain has TRBV9 and TRBJ1-1; TRBD1 might be the D (5 bases). V lost 4 bases and J lost 6, with 22 bases in between. Germline V gene data show CDR1 as SGDLS and CDR2 as YYNGEE. This CDR3 has 16 amino acids. CDR3 amino acids: CASSPTSLGPRAEAFF. In DNA, the CDR3 is TGTGCCAGCAGCCCGACGTCCTTAGGCCCCAGGGCTGAAGCTTTCTTT. The whole variable domain, remainder taken from reference TRBV9 and TRBJ1-1, is DSGVTQTPKHLITATGQRVTLRCSPRSGDLSVYWYQQSLDQGLQFLIQYYNGEERAKGNILERFSAQQFPDLHSELNLSSLELGDSALYFCASSPTSLGPRAEAFFGQGTRLTVV.

The J gene is TRBJ2-7, the V gene TRBV28; D not resolved. This CDR3 region has 12 residues. The germline V and J ends were trimmed by 2 bases and 3 bases, with 5 bases remaining between them. Germline V gene lookup returns CDR1 MDHEN and CDR2 SYDVKM. The CDR3 DNA reads as TGTGCCAGCAGTTTAAACGGCTACGAGCAGTACTTC. Residues: CASSLNGYEQYF.

This chain uses TRBV19 with TRBJ2-1; D may be TRBD2 (6 bases). The CDR3 loop spans 18 amino acids. Germline loops: CDR1 LNHDA, CDR2 SQIVND (reference sequence). The V gene lost 3 bases and the J gene lost 0 bases, with 18 bases spanning the gap. DNA for the CDR3: TGTGCCAGTAGTATCAGTAGCGGAGCAAGTAGCTCCTACAATGAGCAGTTCTTC. Its translation: CASSISSGASSSYNEQFF.

In this sample, this clone turned up a few times. The genes are TRBV6-5 and TRBJ1-1, with D tentatively TRBD1 (5 bases). The germline V and J ends were trimmed by 5 bases and 4 bases, with 14 bases remaining between them. This CDR3 is 14 amino acids long. Looked up from germline, CDR1 is MNHEY and CDR2 is SVGAGI. The CDR3 sequence is CASSPKGRATEAFF. The CDR3 nucleotides read TGTGCCAGCAGTCCCAAGGGGCGAGCCACTGAAGCTTTCTTT.

This clone was seen once. The chain combines TRBV30 with TRBJ1-6; D unclear. This CDR3 contains 13 residues. Trimming took 2 bases from V and 9 from J, leaving 11 bases between them. Germline V CDR1 and CDR2: GTSNPN, SVGIG (reference sequence). CDR3 in DNA: TGTGCCTGGAGTCTCTCCGATAGTTCACCCCTCCACTTT. It translates to CAWSLSDSSPLHF.

CDR3 nucleotide sequence: TGTGCCAGCAGCCGGGGGACGGACGAAGAGACCCAGTACTTC. It translates to CASSRGTDEETQYF. This chain links TRBV6-5 with TRBJ2-5; weak D call: TRBD2 (6 bases). The CDR3 sequence is 14 residues long. CDR1 MNHEY and CDR2 SVGAGI come from the germline V gene. With 6 bases removed from V and 3 bases from J, the gap between germline ends came to 14 bases.

The CDR3 loop is CASSGGDSQVEGNEKLFF. CDR3 DNA: TGTGCCAGCAGTGGGGGGGACAGTCAGGTCGAAGGTAATGAAAAACTGTTTTTT. The chain recombines TRBV25-1 with TRBJ1-4; 7 positions agree with TRBD1. The V and J ends lost 4 bases and 4 bases, in that order; junction bases with no gene match: 15. This CDR3 has 18 residues. CDR1 is MGHDK, CDR2 SYGVNS, per germline. Supplemented by reference TRBV25-1 and TRBJ1-4, the full variable domain reads EADIYQTPRYLVIGTGKKITLECSQTMGHDKMYWYQQDPGMELHLIHYSYGVNSTEKGDLSSESTVSRIRTEHFPLTLESARPSHTSQYLCASSGGDSQVEGNEKLFFGSGTQLSVL.

This chain joins TRBV7-6 and TRBJ2-5; TRBD2 aligns across 9 bases. The CDR3 has 21 residues. After removal of 5 bases from V and 3 bases from J, the junction contained 25 bases not matched to a gene. Looked up from germline, CDR1 is SGHVS and CDR2 is FNYEAQ. The CDR3 loop is CASSPHARVSDSGRVEETQYF. The CDR3 nucleotides read TGTGCCAGCAGCCCACACGCCCGGGTATCAGATAGCGGGAGAGTAGAAGAGACCCAGTACTTC.

The CDR3 reads CASSLATGKSGNTIYF. CDR3 nucleotides: TGTGCCAGCAGCTTAGCTACAGGGAAGTCCGGAAACACCATATATTTT. The V gene is TRBV7-2, the J gene TRBJ1-3; D perhaps matches TRBD1 (6 bases). Germline CDR1 is SGHTA and CDR2 is FQGNSA. Trimming pared 0 bases from V and 4 bases from J, leaving 13 bases between. This CDR3 has 16 residues.

The rearrangement uses TRBV5-1 and TRBJ2-1, with TRBD1 matching 7 bases. The V gene's germline CDR1 is SGHRS and CDR2 YFSETQ. The ends lost 7 bases at V and 1 base at J; junction bases unmatched: 8. The CDR3 is made up of 15 amino acids. The CDR3 loop reads CASREPGQSYNEQFF. CDR3 in DNA: TGCGCCAGCCGTGAACCGGGACAGTCCTACAATGAGCAGTTCTTC.